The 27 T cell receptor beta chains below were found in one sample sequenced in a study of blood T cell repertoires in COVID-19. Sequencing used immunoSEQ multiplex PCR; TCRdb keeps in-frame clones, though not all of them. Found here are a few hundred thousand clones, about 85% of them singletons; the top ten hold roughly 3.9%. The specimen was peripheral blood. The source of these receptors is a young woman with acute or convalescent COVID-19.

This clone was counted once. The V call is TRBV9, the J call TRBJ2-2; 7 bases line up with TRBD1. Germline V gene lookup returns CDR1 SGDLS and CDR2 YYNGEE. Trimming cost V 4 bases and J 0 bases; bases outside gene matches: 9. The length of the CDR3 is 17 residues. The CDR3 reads CASSSTKGAANTGELFF. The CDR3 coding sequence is TGTGCCAGCAGCTCCACTAAGGGGGCGGCGAACACCGGGGAGCTGTTTTTT.

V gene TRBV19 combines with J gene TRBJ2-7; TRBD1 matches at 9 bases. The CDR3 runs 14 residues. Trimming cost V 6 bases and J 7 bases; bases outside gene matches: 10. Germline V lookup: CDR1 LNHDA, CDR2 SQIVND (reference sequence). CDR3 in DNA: TGTGCCAGTAGCCGGGGGACAGGGCCGTTGGAGCAGTACTTC. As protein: CASSRGTGPLEQYF.

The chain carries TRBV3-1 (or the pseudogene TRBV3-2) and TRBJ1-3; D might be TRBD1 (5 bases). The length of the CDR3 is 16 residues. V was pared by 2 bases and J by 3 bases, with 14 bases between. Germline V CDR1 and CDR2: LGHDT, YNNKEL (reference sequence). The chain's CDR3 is CASSQTAGYGGNTIYF. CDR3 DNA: TGTGCCAGCAGCCAAACCGCAGGGTATGGTGGAAACACCATATATTTT.

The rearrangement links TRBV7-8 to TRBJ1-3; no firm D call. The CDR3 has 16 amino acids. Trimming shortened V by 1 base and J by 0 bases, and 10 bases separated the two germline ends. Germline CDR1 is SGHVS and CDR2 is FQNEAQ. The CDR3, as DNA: TGTGCCAGCAGCTTAGGGTCGGGGAACTCTGGAAACACCATATATTTT. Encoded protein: CASSLGSGNSGNTIYF.

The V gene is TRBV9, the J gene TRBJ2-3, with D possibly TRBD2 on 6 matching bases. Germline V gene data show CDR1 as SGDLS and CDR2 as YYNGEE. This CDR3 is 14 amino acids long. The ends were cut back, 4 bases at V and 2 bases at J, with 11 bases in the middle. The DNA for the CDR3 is TGTGCCAGCAGCCCGTGGGACTCCACAGATACGCAGTATTTT. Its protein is CASSPWDSTDTQYF.

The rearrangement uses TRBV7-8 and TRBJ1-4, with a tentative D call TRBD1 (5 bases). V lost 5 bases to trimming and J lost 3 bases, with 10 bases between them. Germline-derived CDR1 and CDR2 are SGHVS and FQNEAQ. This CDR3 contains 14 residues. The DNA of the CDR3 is TGTGCCAGCAGCCCAAAAGGGGCTAATGAAAAACTGTTTTTT. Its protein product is CASSPKGANEKLFF. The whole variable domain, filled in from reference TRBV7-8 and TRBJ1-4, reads GAGVSQSPRYKVAKRGQDVALRCDPISGHVSLFWYQQALGQGPEFLTYFQNEAQLDKSGLPSDRFFAERPEGSVSTLKIQRTQQEDSAVYLCASSPKGANEKLFFGSGTQLSVL.

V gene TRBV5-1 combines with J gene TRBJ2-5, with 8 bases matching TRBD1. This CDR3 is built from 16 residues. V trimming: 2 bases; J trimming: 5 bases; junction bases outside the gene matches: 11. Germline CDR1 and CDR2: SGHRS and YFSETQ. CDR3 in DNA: TGCGCCAGCAGCTTAAATTCAGGGGGCACGTGGGAGACCCAGTACTTC. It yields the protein CASSLNSGGTWETQYF.

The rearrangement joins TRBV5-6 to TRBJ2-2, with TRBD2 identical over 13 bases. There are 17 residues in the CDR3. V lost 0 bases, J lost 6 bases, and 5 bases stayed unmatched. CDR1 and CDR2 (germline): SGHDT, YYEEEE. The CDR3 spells CASSLELAGGFPGELFF. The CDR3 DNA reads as TGTGCCAGCAGCTTGGAACTAGCGGGAGGGTTTCCCGGGGAGCTGTTTTTT.

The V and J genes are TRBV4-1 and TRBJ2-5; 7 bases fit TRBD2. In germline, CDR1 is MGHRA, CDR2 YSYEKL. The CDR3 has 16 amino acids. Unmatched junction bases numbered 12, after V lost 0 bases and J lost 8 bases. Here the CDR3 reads CASSQEVLAASGTQYF. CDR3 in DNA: TGCGCCAGCAGCCAAGAGGTGCTAGCGGCGAGTGGAACCCAGTACTTC.

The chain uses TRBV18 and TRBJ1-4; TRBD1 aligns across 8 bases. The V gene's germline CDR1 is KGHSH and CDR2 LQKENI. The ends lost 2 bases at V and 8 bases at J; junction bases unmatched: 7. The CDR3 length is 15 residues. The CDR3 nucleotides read TGTGCCAGCTCACCATCCGGACAGGGAGGAGAAAAACTGTTTTTT. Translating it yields CASSPSGQGGEKLFF. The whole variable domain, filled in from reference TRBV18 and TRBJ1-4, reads NAGVMQNPRHLVRRRGQEARLRCSPMKGHSHVYWYRQLPEEGLKFMVYLQKENIIDESGMPKERFSAEFPKEGPSILRIQQVVRGDSAAYFCASSPSGQGGEKLFFGSGTQLSVL.

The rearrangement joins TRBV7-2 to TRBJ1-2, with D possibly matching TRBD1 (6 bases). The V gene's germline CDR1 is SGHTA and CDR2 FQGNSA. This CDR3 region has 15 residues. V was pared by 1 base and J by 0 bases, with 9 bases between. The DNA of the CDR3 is TGTGCCAGCAGCTTAGACAGGGCAGCTAACTATGGCTACACCTTC. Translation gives CASSLDRAANYGYTF.

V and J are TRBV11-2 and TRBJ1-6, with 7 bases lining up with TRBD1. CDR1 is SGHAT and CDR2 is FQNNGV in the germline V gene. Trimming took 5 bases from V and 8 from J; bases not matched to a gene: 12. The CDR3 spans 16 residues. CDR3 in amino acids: CASSPRGWTGDSPLHF. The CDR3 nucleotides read TGTGCCAGCAGCCCACGCGGCTGGACAGGAGATTCACCCCTCCACTTT.

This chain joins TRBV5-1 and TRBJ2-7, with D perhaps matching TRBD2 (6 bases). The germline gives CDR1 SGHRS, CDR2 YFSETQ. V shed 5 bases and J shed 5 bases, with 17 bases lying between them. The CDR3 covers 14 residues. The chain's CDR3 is CASRIGTPGDEQYF. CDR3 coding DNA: TGCGCCAGCAGGATTGGGACGCCGGGGGACGAGCAGTACTTC.

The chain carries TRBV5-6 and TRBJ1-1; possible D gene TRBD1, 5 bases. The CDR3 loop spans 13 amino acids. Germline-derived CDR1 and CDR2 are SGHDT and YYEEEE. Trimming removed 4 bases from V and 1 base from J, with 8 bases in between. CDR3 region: CASSGQGNTEAFF. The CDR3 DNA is TGTGCCAGCAGCGGGCAGGGGAACACTGAAGCTTTCTTT.

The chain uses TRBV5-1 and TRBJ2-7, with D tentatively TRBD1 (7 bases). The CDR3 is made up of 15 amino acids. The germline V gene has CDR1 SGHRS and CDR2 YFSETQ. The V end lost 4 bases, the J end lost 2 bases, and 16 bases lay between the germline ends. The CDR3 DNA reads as TGCGCCAGCAGCGTGACAGGGCGGGGAACCTACGAGCAGTACTTC. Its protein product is CASSVTGRGTYEQYF.

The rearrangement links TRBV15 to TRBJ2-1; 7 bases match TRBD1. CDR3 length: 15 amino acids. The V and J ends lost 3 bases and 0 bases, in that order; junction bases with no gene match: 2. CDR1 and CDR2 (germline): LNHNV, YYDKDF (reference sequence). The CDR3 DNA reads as TGTGCCACCAGCAGCGCAGGGGGCTCCTACAATGAGCAGTTCTTC. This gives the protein CATSSAGGSYNEQFF.

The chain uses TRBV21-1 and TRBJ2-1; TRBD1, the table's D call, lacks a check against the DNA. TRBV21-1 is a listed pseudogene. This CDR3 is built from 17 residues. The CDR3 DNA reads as TGTGCCAGCAGCAAACTGTGGAAGGGACAGGGGGGAAGTGAGCAGTTCTTC. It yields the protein CASSKLWKGQGGSEQFF.

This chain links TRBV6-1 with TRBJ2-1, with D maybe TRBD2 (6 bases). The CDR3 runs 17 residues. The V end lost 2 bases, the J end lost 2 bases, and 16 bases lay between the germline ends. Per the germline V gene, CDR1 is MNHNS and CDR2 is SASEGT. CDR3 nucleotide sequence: TGTGCCAGCAGTGAAAGAACTAGCCCTGTTGCCTACAATGAGCAGTTCTTC. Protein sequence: CASSERTSPVAYNEQFF.

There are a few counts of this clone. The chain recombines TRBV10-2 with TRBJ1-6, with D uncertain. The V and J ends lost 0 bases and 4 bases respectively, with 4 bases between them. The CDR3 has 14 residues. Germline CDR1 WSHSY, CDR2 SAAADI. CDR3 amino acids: CASSESQYNSPLHF. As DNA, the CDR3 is TGCGCCAGCAGTGAGTCCCAGTATAATTCACCCCTCCACTTT.

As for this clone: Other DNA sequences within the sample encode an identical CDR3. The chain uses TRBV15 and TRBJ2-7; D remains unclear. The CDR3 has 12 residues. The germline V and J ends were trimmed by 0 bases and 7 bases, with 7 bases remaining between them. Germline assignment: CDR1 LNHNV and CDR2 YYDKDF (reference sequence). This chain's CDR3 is CATSRDRYEQYF. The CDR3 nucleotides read TGTGCCACCAGCAGAGACCGTTATGAGCAGTACTTC. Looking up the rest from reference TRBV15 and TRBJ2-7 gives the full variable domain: DAMVIQNPRYQVTQFGKPVTLSCSQTLNHNVMYWYQQKSSQAPKLLFHYYDKDFNNEADTPDNFQSRRPNTSFCFLDIRSPGLGDTAMYLCATSRDRYEQYFGPGTRLTVT.

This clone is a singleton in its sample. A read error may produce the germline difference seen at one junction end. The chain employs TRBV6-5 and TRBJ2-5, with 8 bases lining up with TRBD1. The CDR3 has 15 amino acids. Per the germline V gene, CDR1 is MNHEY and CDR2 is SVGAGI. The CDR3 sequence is CASSYAGQGQGTQYF. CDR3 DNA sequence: TGTGCCAGCAGTTACGCCGGACAGGGTCAAGGGACCCAGTACTTC.

The CDR3 sequence: CASSYSITGGYEQFF. The CDR3, as DNA: TGTGCCAGCAGTTACTCTATAACAGGGGGCTATGAGCAGTTCTTC. This chain uses TRBV6-5 with TRBJ2-1; 9 bases map to TRBD1. V shed 0 bases and J 8 bases; nucleotides not matched to a gene: 5. The CDR3 extends over 15 amino acids. The germline CDR1 and CDR2 sequences are MNHEY and SVGAGI.

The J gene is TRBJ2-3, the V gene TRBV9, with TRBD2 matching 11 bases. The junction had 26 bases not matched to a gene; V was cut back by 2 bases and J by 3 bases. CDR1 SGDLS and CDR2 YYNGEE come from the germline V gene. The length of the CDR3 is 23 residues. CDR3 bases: TGTGCCAGCAGCGTCAGTCCCGGGACTAGCGGAAACGGCCCTACTAAGAAAACAGATACGCAGTATTTT. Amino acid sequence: CASSVSPGTSGNGPTKKTDTQYF. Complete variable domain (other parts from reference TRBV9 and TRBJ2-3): DSGVTQTPKHLITATGQRVTLRCSPRSGDLSVYWYQQSLDQGLQFLIQYYNGEERAKGNILERFSAQQFPDLHSELNLSSLELGDSALYFCASSVSPGTSGNGPTKKTDTQYFGPGTRLTVL.

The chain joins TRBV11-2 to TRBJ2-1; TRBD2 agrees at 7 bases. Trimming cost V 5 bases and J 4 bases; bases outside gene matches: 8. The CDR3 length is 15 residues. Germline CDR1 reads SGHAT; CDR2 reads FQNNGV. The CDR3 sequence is CASSLSSGSYNEQFF. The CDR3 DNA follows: TGTGCCAGCAGCCTCTCTAGCGGCTCATACAATGAGCAGTTCTTC.

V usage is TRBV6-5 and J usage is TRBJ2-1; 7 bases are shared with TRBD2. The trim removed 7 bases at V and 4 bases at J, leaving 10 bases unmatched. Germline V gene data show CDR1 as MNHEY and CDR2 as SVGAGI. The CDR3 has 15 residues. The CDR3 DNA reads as TGTGCCAGCACCCCCGGGACTACTATGTACAATGAGCAGTTCTTC. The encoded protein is CASTPGTTMYNEQFF.

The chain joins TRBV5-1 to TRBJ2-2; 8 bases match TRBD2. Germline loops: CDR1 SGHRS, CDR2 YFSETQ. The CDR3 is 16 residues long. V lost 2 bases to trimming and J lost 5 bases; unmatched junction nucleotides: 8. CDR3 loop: CASSLLAGKGTGELFF. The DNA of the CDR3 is TGCGCCAGCAGCTTATTAGCGGGGAAGGGAACCGGGGAGCTGTTTTTT.

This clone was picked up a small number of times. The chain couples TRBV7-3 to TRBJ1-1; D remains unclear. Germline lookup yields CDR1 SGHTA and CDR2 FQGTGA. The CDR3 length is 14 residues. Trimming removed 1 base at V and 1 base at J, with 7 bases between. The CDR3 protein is CASSLKGANTEAFF. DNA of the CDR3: TGTGCCAGCAGCTTAAAGGGAGCGAACACTGAAGCTTTCTTT.